What follows describes a single T cell receptor (beta chain). Amplification of TCR beta CDR3 regions was performed using RNA transcripts as template. The study used the HTBI primer set for a first-round RT-PCR of the TCR CDR3. TCRdb itself ran the multiplex PCR reads through MiXCR, one entry per CDR3 protein. In the table there are hundreds of thousands of distinct CDR3 sequences, approximately 15% of which are singletons. Researchers barred patients who had uncontrolled infection, other autoimmune disease, pregnancy or lactation. The CDR3 has 15 residues. Germline CDR1 reads SGHTA; CDR2 reads FQGNSA. V shed 5 bases, J shed 0 bases, and the junction held 2 bases outside the gene matches. The sample is drawn from a study of T cells in Graves' hyperthyroidism and ophthalmopathy.

Sequenced input: blood. The genes are TRBV7-2 and TRBJ2-2; 8 nucleotides match TRBD2. The clonotype was recovered from a woman aged 25-40 years with Graves' hyperthyroidism that later progressed to Graves' ophthalmopathy. CDR3 residues: CASSRLAPNTGELFF. The DNA for the CDR3 is TGTGCCAGCAGCCGACTAGCGCCGAACACCGGGGAGCTGTTTTTT.